This T cell receptor (beta chain) originates from a study of cytomegalovirus exposure and HLA in healthy donors. Here immunoSEQ multiplex PCR was the method, and the copy in TCRdb shows in-frame clones only, minus some. The table shows about 280,000 clones, with 65% to 90% occurring only once. A roughly 120-subject validation cohort, separate from the roughly 670-subject first cohort, supplied the donors. Looked up from germline, CDR1 is SGHRS and CDR2 is YFSETQ. V dropped 3 bases and J dropped 5 bases, with 14 bases sitting between them. CDR3 length: 14 residues. Source material: PBMCs. This rearrangement joins TRBV5-1 to TRBJ1-1; no clear D gene. This TCR was recovered from a woman aged 18-29 years in good health and CMV-seronegative. The CDR3 DNA sequence: TGCGCCAGCAGCTCCAGTATAACGGGGACTGAAGCTTTCTTT. Protein product: CASSSSITGTEAFF.